This TCR beta chain derives from a study of cytomegalovirus exposure and HLA in healthy donors. General study findings and limits: Immune exposure information comprised only CMV serostatus.

Donors had nominal health at sampling but likely had unrecorded immune exposures. About this clone itself: What it binds is not known.

PCR primers comprised 60 Vbeta and 13 Jbeta primers. Generated by immunoSEQ multiplex PCR, the TCRdb table keeps only in-frame clones and is missing some. Altogether roughly 240,000 clones are present, roughly 87% being singletons, with the ten largest covering around 5.4%. Deletions cut 1 base from V and 6 bases from J, with 15 bases between. In germline, CDR1 is GTSNPN, CDR2 SVGIG (reference sequence). The CDR3 extends over 14 amino acids. This rearrangement joins TRBV30 to TRBJ1-1, with TRBD1 as a possible D gene (5 bases). The receptor's source is a woman aged 40 to 50 in good health and CMV-seropositive. The material sequenced was PBMCs. The CDR3 reads CAWSEAGWRPEAFF. The CDR3 coding sequence is TGTGCCTGGAGTGAGGCAGGGTGGCGGCCTGAAGCTTTCTTT.